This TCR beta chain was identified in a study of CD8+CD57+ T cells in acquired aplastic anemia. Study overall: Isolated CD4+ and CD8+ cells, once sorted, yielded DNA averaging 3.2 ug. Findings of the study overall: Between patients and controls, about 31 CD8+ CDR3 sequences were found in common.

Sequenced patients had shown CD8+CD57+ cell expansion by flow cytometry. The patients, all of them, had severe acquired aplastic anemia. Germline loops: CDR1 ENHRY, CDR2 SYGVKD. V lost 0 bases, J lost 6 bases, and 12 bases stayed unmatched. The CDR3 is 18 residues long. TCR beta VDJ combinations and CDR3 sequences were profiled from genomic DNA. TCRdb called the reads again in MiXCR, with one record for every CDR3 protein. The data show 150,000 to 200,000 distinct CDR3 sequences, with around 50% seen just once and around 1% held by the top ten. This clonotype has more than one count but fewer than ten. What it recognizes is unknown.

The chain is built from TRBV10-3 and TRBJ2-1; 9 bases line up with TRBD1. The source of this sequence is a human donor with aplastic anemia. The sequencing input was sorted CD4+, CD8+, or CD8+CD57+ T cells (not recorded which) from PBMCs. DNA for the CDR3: TGTGCCATCAGTGAGTCGCTACAGGGGGCGAAGGATGTCAATGAGCAGTTCTTC. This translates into CAISESLQGAKDVNEQFF.